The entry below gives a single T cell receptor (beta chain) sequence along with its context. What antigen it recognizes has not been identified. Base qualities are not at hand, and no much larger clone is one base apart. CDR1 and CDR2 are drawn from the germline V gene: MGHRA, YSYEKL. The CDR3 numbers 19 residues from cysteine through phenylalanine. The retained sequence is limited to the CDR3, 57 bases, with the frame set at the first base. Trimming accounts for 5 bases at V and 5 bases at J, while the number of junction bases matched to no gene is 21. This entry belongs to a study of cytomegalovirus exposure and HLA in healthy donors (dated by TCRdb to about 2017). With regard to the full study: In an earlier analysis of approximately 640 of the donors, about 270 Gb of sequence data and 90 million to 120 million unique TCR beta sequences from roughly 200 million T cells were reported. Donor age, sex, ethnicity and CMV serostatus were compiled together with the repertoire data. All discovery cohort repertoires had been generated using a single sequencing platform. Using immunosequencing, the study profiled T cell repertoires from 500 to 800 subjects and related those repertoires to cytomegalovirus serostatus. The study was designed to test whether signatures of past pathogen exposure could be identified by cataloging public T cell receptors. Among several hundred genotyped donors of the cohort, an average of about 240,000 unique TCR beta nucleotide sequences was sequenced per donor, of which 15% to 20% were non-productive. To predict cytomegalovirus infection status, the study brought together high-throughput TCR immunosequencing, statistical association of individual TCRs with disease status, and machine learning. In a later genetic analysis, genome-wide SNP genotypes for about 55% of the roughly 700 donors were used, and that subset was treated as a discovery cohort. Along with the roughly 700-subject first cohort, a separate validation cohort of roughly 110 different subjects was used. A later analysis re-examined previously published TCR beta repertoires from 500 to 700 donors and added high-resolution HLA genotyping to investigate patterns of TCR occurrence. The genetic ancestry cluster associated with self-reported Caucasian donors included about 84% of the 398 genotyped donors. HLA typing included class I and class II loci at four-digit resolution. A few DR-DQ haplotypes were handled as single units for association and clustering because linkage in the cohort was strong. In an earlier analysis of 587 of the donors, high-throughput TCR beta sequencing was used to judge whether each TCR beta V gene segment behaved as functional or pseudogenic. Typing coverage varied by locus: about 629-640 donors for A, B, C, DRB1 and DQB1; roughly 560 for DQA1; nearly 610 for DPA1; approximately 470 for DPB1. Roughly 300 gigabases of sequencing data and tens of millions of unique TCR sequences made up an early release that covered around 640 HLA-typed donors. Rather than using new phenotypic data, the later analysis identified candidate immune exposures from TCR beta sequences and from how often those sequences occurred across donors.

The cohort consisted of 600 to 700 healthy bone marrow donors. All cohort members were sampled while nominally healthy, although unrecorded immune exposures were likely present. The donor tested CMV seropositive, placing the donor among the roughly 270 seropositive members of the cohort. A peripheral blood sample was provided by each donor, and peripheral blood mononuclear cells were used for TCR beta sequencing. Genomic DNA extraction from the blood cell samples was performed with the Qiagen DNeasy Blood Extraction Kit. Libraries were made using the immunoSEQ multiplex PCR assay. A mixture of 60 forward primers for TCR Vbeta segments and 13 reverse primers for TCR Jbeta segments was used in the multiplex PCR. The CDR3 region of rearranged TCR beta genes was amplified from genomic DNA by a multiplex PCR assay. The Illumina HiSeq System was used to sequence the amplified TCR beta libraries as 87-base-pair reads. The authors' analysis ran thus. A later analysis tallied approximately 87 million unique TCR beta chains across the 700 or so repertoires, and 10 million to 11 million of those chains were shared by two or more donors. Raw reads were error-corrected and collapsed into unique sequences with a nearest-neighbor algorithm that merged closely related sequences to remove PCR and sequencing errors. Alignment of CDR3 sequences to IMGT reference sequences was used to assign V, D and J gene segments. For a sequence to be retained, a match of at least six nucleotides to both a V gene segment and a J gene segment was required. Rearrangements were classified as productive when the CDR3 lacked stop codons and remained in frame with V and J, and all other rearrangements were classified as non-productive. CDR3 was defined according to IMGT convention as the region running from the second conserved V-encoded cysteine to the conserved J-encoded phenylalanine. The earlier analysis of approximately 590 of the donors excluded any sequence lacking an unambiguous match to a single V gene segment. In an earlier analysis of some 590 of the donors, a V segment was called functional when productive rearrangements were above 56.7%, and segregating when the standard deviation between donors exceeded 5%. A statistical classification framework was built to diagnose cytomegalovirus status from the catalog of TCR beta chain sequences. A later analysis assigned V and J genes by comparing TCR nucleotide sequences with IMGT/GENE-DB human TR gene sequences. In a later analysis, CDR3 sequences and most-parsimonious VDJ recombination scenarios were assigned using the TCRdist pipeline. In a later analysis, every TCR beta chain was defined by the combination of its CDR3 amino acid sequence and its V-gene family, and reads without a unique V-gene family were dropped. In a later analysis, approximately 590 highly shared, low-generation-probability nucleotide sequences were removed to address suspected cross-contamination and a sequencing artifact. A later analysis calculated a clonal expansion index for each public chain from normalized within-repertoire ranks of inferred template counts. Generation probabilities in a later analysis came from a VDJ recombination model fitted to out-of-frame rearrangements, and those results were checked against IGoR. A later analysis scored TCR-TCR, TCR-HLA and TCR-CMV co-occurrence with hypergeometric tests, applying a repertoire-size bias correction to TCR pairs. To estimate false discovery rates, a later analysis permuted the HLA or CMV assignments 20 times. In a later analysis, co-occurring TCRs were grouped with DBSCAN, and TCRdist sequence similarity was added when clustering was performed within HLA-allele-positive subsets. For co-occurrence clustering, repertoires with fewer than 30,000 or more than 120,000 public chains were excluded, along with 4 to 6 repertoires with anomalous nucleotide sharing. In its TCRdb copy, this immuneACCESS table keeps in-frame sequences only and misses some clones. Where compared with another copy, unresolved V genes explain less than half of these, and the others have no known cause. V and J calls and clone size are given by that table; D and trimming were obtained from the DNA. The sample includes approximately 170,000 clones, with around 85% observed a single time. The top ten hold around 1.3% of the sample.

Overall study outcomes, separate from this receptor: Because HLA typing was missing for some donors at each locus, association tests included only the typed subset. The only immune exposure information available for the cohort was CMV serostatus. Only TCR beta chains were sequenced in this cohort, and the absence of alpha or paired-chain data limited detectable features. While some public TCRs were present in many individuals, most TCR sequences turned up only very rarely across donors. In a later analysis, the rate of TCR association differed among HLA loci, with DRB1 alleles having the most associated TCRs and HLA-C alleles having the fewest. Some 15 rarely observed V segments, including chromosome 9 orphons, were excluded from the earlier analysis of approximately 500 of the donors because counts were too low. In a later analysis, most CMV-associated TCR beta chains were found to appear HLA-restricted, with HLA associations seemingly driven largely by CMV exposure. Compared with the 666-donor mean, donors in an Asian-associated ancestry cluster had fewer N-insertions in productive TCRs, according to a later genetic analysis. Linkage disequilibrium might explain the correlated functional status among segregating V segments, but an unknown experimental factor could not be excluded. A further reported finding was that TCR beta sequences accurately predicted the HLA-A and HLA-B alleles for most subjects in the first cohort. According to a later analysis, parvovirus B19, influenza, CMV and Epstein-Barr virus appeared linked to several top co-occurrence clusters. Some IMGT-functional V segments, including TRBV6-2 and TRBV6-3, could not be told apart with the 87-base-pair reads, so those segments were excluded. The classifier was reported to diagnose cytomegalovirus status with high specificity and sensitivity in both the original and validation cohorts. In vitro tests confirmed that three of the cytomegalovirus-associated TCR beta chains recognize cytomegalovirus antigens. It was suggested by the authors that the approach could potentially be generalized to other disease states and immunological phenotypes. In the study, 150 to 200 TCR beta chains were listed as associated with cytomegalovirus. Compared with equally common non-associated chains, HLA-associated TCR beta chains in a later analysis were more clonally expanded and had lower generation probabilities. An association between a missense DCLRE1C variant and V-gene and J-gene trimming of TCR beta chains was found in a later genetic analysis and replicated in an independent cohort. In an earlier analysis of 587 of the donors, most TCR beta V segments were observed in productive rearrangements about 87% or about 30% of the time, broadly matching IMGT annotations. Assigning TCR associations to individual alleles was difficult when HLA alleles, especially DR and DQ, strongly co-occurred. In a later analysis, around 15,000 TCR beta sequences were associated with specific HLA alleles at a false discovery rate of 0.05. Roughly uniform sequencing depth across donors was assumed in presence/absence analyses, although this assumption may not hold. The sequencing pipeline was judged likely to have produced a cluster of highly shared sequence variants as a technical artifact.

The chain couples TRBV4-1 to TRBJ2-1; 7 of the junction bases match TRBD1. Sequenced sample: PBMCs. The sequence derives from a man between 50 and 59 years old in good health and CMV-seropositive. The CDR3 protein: CASSVKGAVGPGLDNEQFF. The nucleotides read TGCGCCAGCAGCGTAAAGGGGGCGGTGGGCCCGGGTCTCGACAATGAGCAGTTCTTC.